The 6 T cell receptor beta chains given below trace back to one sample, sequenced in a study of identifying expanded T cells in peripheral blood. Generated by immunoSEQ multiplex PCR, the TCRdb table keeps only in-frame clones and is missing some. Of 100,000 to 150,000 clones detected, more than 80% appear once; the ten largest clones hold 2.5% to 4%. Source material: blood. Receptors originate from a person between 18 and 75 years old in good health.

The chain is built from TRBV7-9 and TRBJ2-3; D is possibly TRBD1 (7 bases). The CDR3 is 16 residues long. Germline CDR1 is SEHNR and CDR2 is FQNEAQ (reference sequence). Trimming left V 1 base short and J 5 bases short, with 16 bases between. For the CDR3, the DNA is TGTGCCAGCAGCTTAGAGGGGGGACAGAGAGTAGATACGCAGTATTTT. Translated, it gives CASSLEGGQRVDTQYF.

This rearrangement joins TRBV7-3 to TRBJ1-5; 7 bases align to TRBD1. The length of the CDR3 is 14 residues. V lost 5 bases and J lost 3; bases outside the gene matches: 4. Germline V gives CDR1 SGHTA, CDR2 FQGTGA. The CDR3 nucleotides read TGTGCCAGCAGCCCGGGGACAGCCAATCAGCCCCAGCATTTT. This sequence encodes CASSPGTANQPQHF.

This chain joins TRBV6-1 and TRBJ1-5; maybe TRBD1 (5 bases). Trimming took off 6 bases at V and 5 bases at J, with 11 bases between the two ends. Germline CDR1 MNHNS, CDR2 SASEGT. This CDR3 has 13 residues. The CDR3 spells CASRRDGYQPQHF. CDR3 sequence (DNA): TGTGCCAGCAGACGGGACGGATATCAGCCCCAGCATTTT.

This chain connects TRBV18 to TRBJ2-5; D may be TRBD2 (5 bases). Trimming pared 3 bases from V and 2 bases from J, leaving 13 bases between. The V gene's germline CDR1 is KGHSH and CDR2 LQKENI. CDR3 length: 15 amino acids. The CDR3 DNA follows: TGTGCCAGCTCACCGGTCAGCGGTCTACAAGAGACCCAGTACTTC. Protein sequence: CASSPVSGLQETQYF.

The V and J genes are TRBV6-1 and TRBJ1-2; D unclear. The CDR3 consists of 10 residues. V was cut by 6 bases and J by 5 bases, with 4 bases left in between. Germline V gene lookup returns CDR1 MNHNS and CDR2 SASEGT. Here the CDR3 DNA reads TGTGCCAGCAGGACGTATGGCTACACCTTC. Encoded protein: CASRTYGYTF.

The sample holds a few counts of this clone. The CDR3 bases are TGTGCCGGAGGAACAGGGGGCGGGTACGAGCAGTACTTC. Its translation: CAGGTGGGYEQYF. V usage is TRBV6-1 and J usage is TRBJ2-7; 9 positions match TRBD1. Per germline, CDR1 MNHNS and CDR2 SASEGT. The CDR3 has 13 amino acids. J was trimmed by 4 bases and V by 11 bases; bases with no gene match: 9.